These 14 T cell receptor beta chains came from one sample sequenced in a study of shared clonotypes between healthy human individuals. Profiled with immunoSEQ multiplex PCR; TCRdb holds only in-frame clones, not every one. The data show hundreds of thousands of clones, around 97% seen once. Input material: naive CD4+ T cells sorted from blood. Subset meaning: CD45RA+ positively selected. The receptors were sampled from a woman aged 25 to 39 in good health.

This chain links TRBV2 with TRBJ1-5, with a possible D match to TRBD1 (5 bases). V gave up 8 bases and J gave up 0 bases, with 11 bases separating them. The CDR3 loop spans 14 amino acids. The germline gives CDR1 SNHLY, CDR2 FYNNEI. CDR3 residues: CASLAGNSNQPQHF. The CDR3 region has the DNA TGTGCCAGCTTGGCAGGGAATAGCAATCAGCCCCAGCATTTT.

This chain connects TRBV6-1 to TRBJ1-5; possible D gene TRBD1, 5 bases. Germline CDR1 and CDR2: MNHNS and SASEGT. The CDR3 has 12 amino acids. Trimming took off 7 bases at V and 4 bases at J, with 8 bases between the two ends. CDR3 DNA: TGTGCCAGCAACCGGGGGAATCAGCCCCAGCATTTT. The encoded protein is CASNRGNQPQHF.

V is TRBV28 and J is TRBJ2-1; TRBD1 matches 9 bases. Per the germline V gene, CDR1 is MDHEN and CDR2 is SYDVKM. This CDR3 has 14 residues. Germline trimming cut 7 bases from V and 5 bases from J; bases unmatched to any gene: 6. The CDR3 region has the DNA TGTGCCAGCAACCAACAGGGGGCGGACAATGAGCAGTTCTTC. It encodes CASNQQGADNEQFF.

The V and J genes are TRBV5-5 and TRBJ2-6, with D tentatively TRBD1 (6 bases). The V end lost 4 bases, the J end lost 8 bases, and 13 bases lay between the germline ends. Germline assignment: CDR1 SGHKS and CDR2 YYEKEE (reference sequence). The CDR3 consists of 14 residues. Here the CDR3 DNA reads TGTGCCAGCAGCGCCAACAGGGTTCCCAACGTCCTGACTTTC. The encoded protein is CASSANRVPNVLTF.

The chain employs TRBV11-2 and TRBJ2-2; D unclear. Germline V gene lookup returns CDR1 SGHAT and CDR2 FQNNGV. Trimming shortened V by 4 bases and J by 5 bases, and 17 bases separated the two germline ends. The CDR3 runs to 16 residues. This CDR3 is CASSSQRAMWTGELFF. The CDR3, as DNA: TGTGCCAGCAGCTCGCAGCGAGCGATGTGGACCGGGGAGCTGTTTTTT.

The chain is built from TRBV28 and TRBJ2-3; D is possibly TRBD2 (6 bases). V was clipped by 4 bases and J by 3 bases, with 11 bases between them. This CDR3 is built from 14 residues. Germline values: CDR1 MDHEN, CDR2 SYDVKM. The CDR3 nucleotides are TGTGCCAGCAGTTGGGTCCTAGCGACAGATACGCAGTATTTT. Protein product: CASSWVLATDTQYF. The full variable domain, with the rest looked up from reference TRBV28 and TRBJ2-3, is DVKVTQSSRYLVKRTGEKVFLECVQDMDHENMFWYRQDPGLGLRLIYFSYDVKMKEKGDIPEGYSVSREKKERFSLILESASTNQTSMYLCASSWVLATDTQYFGPGTRLTVL.

V is TRBV6-6 and J is TRBJ2-1; 7 bases fit TRBD2. After removal of 0 bases from V and 1 base from J, the junction contained 3 bases not matched to a gene. The CDR3 runs 16 residues. CDR1 and CDR2 (germline): MNHNY, SVGAGI (reference sequence). CDR3 bases: TGTGCCAGCAGTTACTCGATCGGGAGGTCCTACAATGAGCAGTTCTTC. As protein: CASSYSIGRSYNEQFF.

This chain uses TRBV11-2 with TRBJ2-7; D not certain. Germline CDR1 SGHAT, CDR2 FQNNGV. Trimming took off 2 bases at V and 2 bases at J, with 10 bases between the two ends. The CDR3 runs to 14 residues. The CDR3 sequence: CASSLSLRTYEQYF. The CDR3, as DNA: TGTGCCAGCAGCTTAAGTCTTCGGACCTACGAGCAGTACTTC.

The chain carries TRBV11-2 and TRBJ2-7; no clear D gene. Germline CDR1 is SGHAT and CDR2 is FQNNGV. The CDR3 runs to 15 residues. With 0 bases removed from V and 5 bases from J, the gap between germline ends came to 14 bases. CDR3 bases: TGTGCCAGCAGCTTAGATCTTGGAATAGCCCACGAGCAGTACTTC. This translates into CASSLDLGIAHEQYF.

This chain links TRBV11-1 with TRBJ2-7; D gene uncertain. Germline loops: CDR1 SGHAT, CDR2 FQDESV (reference sequence). This CDR3 spans 15 amino acids. Trimming left V 2 bases short and J 2 bases short, with 13 bases between. The CDR3 bases are TGTGCCAGCAGCTTACGGGCGGAAAAAACCTACGAGCAGTACTTC. Amino acid sequence: CASSLRAEKTYEQYF.

With respect to this clone: The same CDR3 arises from other DNA sequences in this sample as well. This CDR3 reads CASSPPASYEQYF. The CDR3 DNA is TGTGCCAGCTCACCACCTGCCTCCTACGAGCAGTACTTC. The chain has TRBV18 and TRBJ2-7; D unresolved. Germline V lookup: CDR1 KGHSH, CDR2 LQKENI. The CDR3 runs 13 residues. V was trimmed by 0 bases and J by 0 bases, leaving 3 bases between them.

This clone was seen a handful of times. The rearrangement links TRBV29-1 to TRBJ1-5, with no clear D. This CDR3 comprises 13 residues. Trimming pared 4 bases from V and 3 bases from J, leaving 10 bases between. Germline V CDR1 and CDR2: SQVTM, ANQGSEA. CDR3 amino acids: CSVAEEYNQPQHF. CDR3 in DNA: TGCAGCGTTGCGGAGGAATACAATCAGCCCCAGCATTTT.

The rearrangement uses TRBV5-1 and TRBJ2-5, with TRBD2 matching 11 bases. Germline CDR1 and CDR2: SGHRS and YFSETQ. The J segment lost 2 bases and the V segment lost 4 bases, leaving 7 bases of the junction unmatched. The CDR3 has 16 amino acids. CDR3 residues: CASSLALAGGQETQYF. The CDR3 nucleotides are TGCGCCAGCAGCCTTGCTCTAGCGGGAGGACAAGAGACCCAGTACTTC.

Only one count was recorded for this clone. The chain has TRBV28 and TRBJ1-5; D may be TRBD1 (5 bases). Trimming took 1 base from V and 7 from J, leaving 14 bases between them. The CDR3 contains 15 residues. Germline V gene sequence: CDR1 MDHEN, CDR2 SYDVKM. CDR3 amino acids: CASSLLGRDEQPQHF. CDR3 DNA sequence: TGTGCCAGCAGTTTATTGGGCAGGGACGAACAGCCCCAGCATTTT.